This T cell receptor (beta chain) emerged from a study of Graves' ophthalmopathy and Graves' hyperthyroidism. General study findings and limits: The authors also found most expanded thyroid clonotypes above 0.001 frequency in blood.

Investigators amplified TCR beta CDR3 regions from RNA transcripts. Second-round multiplex PCR followed a first-round RT-PCR using HTBI primers. From the multiplex PCR reads, TCRdb called clonotypes with MiXCR, one entry per CDR3 protein. The sample holds a few hundred thousand distinct CDR3 sequences; roughly 17% are singletons and the top ten take roughly 2.3%. As to this clonotype: The target antigen is unknown.

Hyperthyroidism patients, all newly diagnosed, had under 2 months' duration and ages of 18 to 65. Germline V gene sequence: CDR1 KGHSH, CDR2 LQKENI. V gave up 6 bases and J gave up 2 bases, with 14 bases separating them. This CDR3 has 15 residues. The sequenced material came from peripheral blood. This chain connects TRBV18 to TRBJ1-3; no reliable D call. The source of this sequence is an adult woman with stable Graves' hyperthyroidism. The CDR3 reads CASSKSRDAGNTIYF. The CDR3 nucleotides read TGTGCCAGCTCGAAATCTCGTGACGCTGGAAACACCATATATTTT.